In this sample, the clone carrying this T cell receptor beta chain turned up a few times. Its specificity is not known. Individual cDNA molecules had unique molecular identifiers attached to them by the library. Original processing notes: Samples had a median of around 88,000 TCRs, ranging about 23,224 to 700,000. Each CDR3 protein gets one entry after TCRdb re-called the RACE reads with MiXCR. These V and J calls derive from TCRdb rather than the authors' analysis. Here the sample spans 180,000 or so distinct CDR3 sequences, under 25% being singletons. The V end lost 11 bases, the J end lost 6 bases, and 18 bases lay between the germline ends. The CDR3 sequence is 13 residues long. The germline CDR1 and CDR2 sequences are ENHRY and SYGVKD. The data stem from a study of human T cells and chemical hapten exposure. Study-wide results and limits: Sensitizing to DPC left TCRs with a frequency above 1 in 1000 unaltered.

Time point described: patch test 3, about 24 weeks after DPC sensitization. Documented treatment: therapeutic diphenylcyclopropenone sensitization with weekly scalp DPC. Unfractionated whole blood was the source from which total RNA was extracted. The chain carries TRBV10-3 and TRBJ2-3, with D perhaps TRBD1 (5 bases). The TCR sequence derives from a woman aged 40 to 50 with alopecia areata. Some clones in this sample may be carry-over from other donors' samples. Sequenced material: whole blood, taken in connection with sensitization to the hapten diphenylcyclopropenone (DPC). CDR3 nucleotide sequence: TGTGCCGTCGGTGGGCAGGGATTGGATACGCAGTATTTT. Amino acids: CAVGGQGLDTQYF.